A single sample is the source of the 14 T cell receptor beta chains below, sequenced in a study of T cells in Graves' hyperthyroidism and ophthalmopathy. RNA transcripts yielded amplified TCR beta CDR3 regions. The primer set for the first-round RT-PCR of the TCR CDR3 was HTBI. TCRdb re-derived calls from the multiplex PCR reads in MiXCR, one entry per CDR3 protein. The sample yields approximately 710,000 distinct CDR3 sequences, about 18% seen once. The sample taken for sequencing was blood. The receptor source for this set is a man in his forties or fifties with Graves' hyperthyroidism.

This clonotype was detected ten times or more. This chain joins TRBV28 and TRBJ2-3; no reliable D call. The length of the CDR3 is 15 residues. Deletions cut 4 bases from V and 0 bases from J, with 11 bases between. The germline V gene has CDR1 MDHEN and CDR2 SYDVKM. This chain's CDR3 is CASSWGSSSTDTQYF. The DNA for the CDR3 is TGTGCCAGCAGTTGGGGAAGTTCTAGCACAGATACGCAGTATTTT.

In its sample, this clonotype was seen many times. The chain joins TRBV2 to TRBJ2-7, with no clear D. The CDR3 consists of 11 residues. V was pared by 10 bases and J by 6 bases, with 13 bases between. The germline V gene has CDR1 SNHLY and CDR2 FYNNEI. CDR3 residues: CATQPLSEQYF. CDR3 DNA sequence: TGTGCCACCCAACCGCTAAGCGAGCAGTACTTC.

The V call is TRBV10-1, the J call TRBJ2-7; 7 positions match TRBD2. With V trimmed by 2 bases and J by 4 bases, 8 bases remained unmatched. CDR1 and CDR2 from the germline V gene are WNHNN and SYGVQD (reference sequence). CDR3 length: 15 amino acids. The chain's CDR3 is CASSEAVAGAYEQYF. The CDR3 nucleotides read TGCGCCAGCAGTGAGGCGGTAGCGGGCGCGTACGAGCAGTACTTC.

This clonotype was recorded at least ten times. The V call is TRBV30, the J call TRBJ1-2; D ambiguous. Germline CDR1 is GTSNPN and CDR2 is SVGIG (reference sequence). This CDR3 comprises 12 residues. V shed 0 bases and J shed 9 bases, with 11 bases lying between them. In nucleotides, the CDR3 is TGTGCCTGGAGTGTTGTCAGCTCTCGCTACACCTTC. Its translation is CAWSVVSSRYTF.

Many counts were recorded for this clonotype. CDR3 loop: CASSNTRQQFF. Written as DNA, the CDR3 is TGCGCCAGCAGCAACACCAGACAACAGTTCTTC. The chain employs TRBV5-1 and TRBJ2-1; D is unclear. The CDR3 extends over 11 amino acids. Trimming removed 4 bases from V and 13 bases from J, with 12 bases in between. Germline V gene lookup returns CDR1 SGHRS and CDR2 YFSETQ.

Comment on this clonotype: Given a much more abundant clone one base away, this may be a read error. The gene calls are TRBV27 and TRBJ2-2; D uncertain. Per the germline V gene, CDR1 is MNHEY and CDR2 is SMNVEV (reference sequence). Trimming pared 2 bases from V and 11 bases from J, leaving 15 bases between. This CDR3 spans 14 amino acids. CDR3 coding DNA: TGTGCCAGCAGTTTAGACTCTAATTCTGTTGAGCTGTTTTTT. Amino acids: CASSLDSNSVELFF.

This clonotype was seen a handful of times. This chain uses TRBV19 with TRBJ1-6; no firm D call. The germline CDR1 and CDR2 sequences are LNHDA and SQIVND (reference sequence). V shed 5 bases and J shed 10 bases, with 9 bases lying between them. The CDR3 loop spans 12 amino acids. This CDR3 reads CASSVSRSPLHF. The CDR3 nucleotides read TGTGCCAGTAGTGTCTCCCGATCACCCCTCCACTTT.

This clonotype was recorded many times. This chain links TRBV27 with TRBJ1-1; 10 bases line up with TRBD1. V shed 2 bases, J shed 5 bases, and the junction held 2 bases outside the gene matches. The germline CDR1 and CDR2 sequences are MNHEY and SMNVEV (reference sequence). The CDR3 covers 14 residues. CDR3 nucleotide sequence: TGTGCCAGCAGTTTAGGGACAGGGGTAACTGAAGCTTTCTTT. Translation: CASSLGTGVTEAFF.

CDR3 in DNA: TGTGCCAGCAGCCTTATGTTCGCAGATACGCAGTATTTT. This codes for CASSLMFADTQYF. V usage is TRBV7-2 and J usage is TRBJ2-3; D ambiguous. The CDR3 has 13 amino acids. The ends were cut back, 5 bases at V and 4 bases at J, with 10 bases in the middle. Germline lookup yields CDR1 SGHTA and CDR2 FQGNSA.

This rearrangement joins TRBV19 to TRBJ2-1; tentative D call: TRBD2 (6 bases). Germline lookup yields CDR1 LNHDA and CDR2 SQIVND (reference sequence). This CDR3 region has 13 residues. Trimming took off 4 bases at V and 9 bases at J, with 13 bases between the two ends. The CDR3 sequence: CASSRARGGEQFF. The DNA of the CDR3 is TGTGCCAGTAGTAGGGCGCGGGGAGGTGAGCAGTTCTTC.

This clonotype has ten or more counts. V and J are TRBV7-2 and TRBJ1-4; TRBD1 matches 9 bases. CDR1 and CDR2 (germline): SGHTA, FQGNSA. CDR3 length: 16 amino acids. V shed 4 bases, J shed 0 bases, and the junction held 3 bases outside the gene matches. The CDR3 spells CASSSRTGATNEKLFF. DNA of the CDR3: TGTGCCAGCAGCTCCCGGACAGGGGCAACTAATGAAAAACTGTTTTTT.

This clonotype has at least ten counts. The V and J genes are TRBV30 and TRBJ1-1; a possible D gene is TRBD1 (5 bases). Germline CDR1 reads GTSNPN; CDR2 reads SVGIG (reference sequence). Trimming left V 4 bases short and J 1 base short, with 10 bases between. CDR3 size: 13 residues. CDR3 in DNA: TGTGCCTGGACAGGGAAAGGGAACACTGAAGCTTTCTTT. The encoded protein is CAWTGKGNTEAFF.

The genes are TRBV29-1 and TRBJ2-1; no clear D. Looked up from germline, CDR1 is SQVTM and CDR2 is ANQGSEA. The CDR3 sequence is 11 residues long. V was pared by 3 bases and J by 7 bases, with 7 bases between. For the CDR3, the DNA is TGCAGCGTTGATAGGTGGAATGAGCAGTTCTTC. This codes for CSVDRWNEQFF.

At least ten counts were recorded for this clonotype. This chain uses TRBV11-2 with TRBJ2-7; D remains unclear. The V gene's germline CDR1 is SGHAT and CDR2 FQNNGV. V was shortened by 6 bases and J by 1 base, with 16 bases between the two germline ends. This CDR3 spans 15 amino acids. The CDR3 region is CASRPSWTDSYEQYF. The CDR3 nucleotides read TGTGCCAGCAGACCGTCCTGGACGGATTCCTACGAGCAGTACTTC. Supplemented by reference TRBV11-2 and TRBJ2-7, the full variable domain reads EAGVAQSPRYKIIEKRQSVAFWCNPISGHATLYWYQQILGQGPKLLIQFQNNGVVDDSQLPKDRFSAERLKGVDSTLKIQPAKLEDSAVYLCASRPSWTDSYEQYFGPGTRLTVT.